This T cell receptor (beta chain) is drawn from a study of OX40 agonist ivuxolimab in advanced cancers. Study overall: Partial responses, seen in three patients, involved one hepatocellular carcinoma and two cutaneous melanomas.

The CDR3 totals 15 residues. The V end was cut by 2 bases, the J end by 2 bases, with 12 bases between. Looked up from germline, CDR1 is SGHTA and CDR2 is FQGNSA. Clones were read by immunoSEQ multiplex PCR, and TCRdb kept only the in-frame ones, dropping some. The sample records about 85,000 clones, 87% being singletons. Prior autoimmune disease or systemic immunosuppression barred patients. The investigators sampled blood at baseline, at cycle 4 day 1, and at cycle 7 day 1. This receptor was identified in an adult with an advanced solid tumor such as melanoma, head and neck, liver or kidney cancer. The chain carries TRBV7-2 and TRBJ2-5; the D call may be TRBD1 or TRBD2 (5 bases each). Sequenced here: CD4+ or CD8+ T cells sorted from blood, sampled in a trial of the OX40 agonist ivuxolimab. The CDR3 DNA is TGTGCCAGCAGCTTACGACGGGGACCTCAAGAGACCCAGTACTTC. Protein: CASSLRRGPQETQYF.